This T cell receptor (beta chain) was profiled in a study of OX40 agonist ivuxolimab in advanced cancers. On the study more broadly: Patients received ivuxolimab, an intravenous treatment, every 2 weeks at 0.01 to 10 mg/kg.

The method was immunoSEQ multiplex PCR; TCRdb's version includes in-frame clones alone and lacks a portion of them. The table records roughly 62,000 clones, 86% of them present only once. To note about this clone: The antigen is unknown.

Regarding the study as a whole: Expanded clones were, on average, more numerous among CD8+ T cells than CD4+. Among the least clonally expanded were partial responders at 0.1-3.0 mg/kg.

Per the germline V gene, CDR1 is SGHAT and CDR2 is FQNNGV. Trimming stripped 0 bases from V and 2 bases from J, with 17 bases between. This CDR3 region has 18 residues. Here the sequenced sample was CD4+ or CD8+ T cells sorted from blood, taken in a trial of the OX40 agonist ivuxolimab. V gene TRBV11-2 combines with J gene TRBJ1-5; D gene uncertain. The clonotype was recovered from an adult with an advanced solid tumor such as melanoma, head and neck, liver or kidney cancer. The CDR3 spells CASSLDGFRVVGNQPQHF. The CDR3 coding sequence is TGTGCCAGCAGCTTAGACGGATTTAGGGTTGTGGGCAATCAGCCCCAGCATTTT.